The source of this TCR beta chain is a study of CD8 T cells in ankylosing spondylitis. The germline V gene has CDR1 SGHKS and CDR2 YYEKEE (reference sequence). The CDR3 has 15 amino acids. V was shortened by 4 bases and J by 0 bases, with 12 bases between the two germline ends. There are many counts of this clonotype. What it recognizes is unknown. General observations from the study: A motif of 7 to 9 highly homologous TCR beta variants was seen as apparently characteristic of ankylosing spondylitis blood. Clones linked to disease, bearing a CD8+ phenotype, were relatively rare in peripheral blood.

5'-RACE, quantitative and with molecular barcodes, yielded the TCR beta libraries. A single record per CDR3 protein comes from TCRdb applying MiXCR to the 5' RACE reads. The profile shows roughly 240,000 distinct CDR3 sequences, 7% to 10% of them singletons. The chain is built from TRBV5-5 and TRBJ2-3; a weak D match, TRBD1 (5 bases). The material sequenced was blood, either unsorted or a sorted T cell fraction (not recorded which). The receptor was isolated from a female donor with ankylosing spondylitis or in good health (not recorded which). Written as DNA, the CDR3 is TGTGCCAGCAGCGGCGGACACTCTAGCACAGATACGCAGTATTTT. Its translation is CASSGGHSSTDTQYF.